This T cell receptor beta chain was found in a study of T-cell reconstitution after alpha-beta-depleted transplantation in children. The TCRbeta library was prepared with unique molecular identifiers. TCRdb ran MiXCR on the PCR reads and lists one entry per CDR3 protein. The table shows roughly 500,000 distinct CDR3 sequences, with about 30% occurring only once. This CDR3 contains 14 residues. With 4 bases clipped from V and 1 base from J, the junction kept 7 bases outside the gene matches. Germline V lookup: CDR1 SQVTM, CDR2 ANQGSEA. This receptor was obtained from a human donor who donated a stem cell graft to a child with aplastic anemia. The sequences come from PBMCs from the stem cell graft donor, collected from the stem cell graft. J is TRBJ2-7 and V is TRBV29-1; 7 bases match TRBD2. The CDR3 protein is CSVGTGLDSYEQYF. CDR3 nucleotide sequence: TGCAGCGTTGGTACCGGACTAGATTCCTACGAGCAGTACTTC.